The next 4 T cell receptor beta chains were all read from a single sample in a study of blood T cell repertoires in COVID-19 (dated by TCRdb to the early 2020s). The method was the immunoSEQ multiplex PCR assay. TCRdb provides this immuneACCESS table in a form limited to in-frame rearrangements. Some clones are lacking; in checked studies, under half of them reflect an unresolved V gene, and why the rest are absent is not known. The sample has some 190,000 clones on record, 75% to 90% of them singletons. Clones ranked in the top ten supply under 2.5% of the sample. The sample was PBMCs or T cells enriched from blood (not recorded which). These receptors were taken from a woman aged 40 to 50 with acute COVID-19.

The chain couples TRBV7-2 to TRBJ1-6; 10 bases map to TRBD1. V trimming: 5 bases; J trimming: 6 bases; junction bases outside the gene matches: 7. Germline values: CDR1 SGHTA, CDR2 FQGNSA. The CDR3 is made up of 16 amino acids. The CDR3 sequence: CASSLTGTGANSPLHF. The CDR3 DNA is TGTGCCAGCAGCCTCACCGGGACAGGGGCTAATTCACCCCTCCACTTT.

This sequence joins TRBV11-2 and TRBJ1-4, with D perhaps TRBD1 (6 bases). Germline V lookup: CDR1 SGHAT, CDR2 FQNNGV. There are 16 residues in the CDR3. Trimming shortened V by 0 bases and J by 3 bases, and 11 bases separated the two germline ends. CDR3 sequence reads: CASSLDPAGANEKLFF. In DNA form, the CDR3 reads TGTGCCAGCAGCTTAGATCCCGCAGGGGCTAATGAAAAACTGTTTTTT. Combining the CDR3 with reference TRBV11-2 and TRBJ1-4 gives the whole variable domain EAGVAQSPRYKIIEKRQSVAFWCNPISGHATLYWYQQILGQGPKLLIQFQNNGVVDDSQLPKDRFSAERLKGVDSTLKIQPAKLEDSAVYLCASSLDPAGANEKLFFGSGTQLSVL.

The V and J genes are TRBV4-3 and TRBJ2-7, with a weak D call TRBD1 (5 bases). The germline V gene encodes CDR1 LGHNA and CDR2 YSLEER. This CDR3 contains 14 residues. With 4 bases removed from V and 6 bases from J, the gap between germline ends came to 16 bases. The CDR3 DNA reads TGCGCCAGCAGCCCCGGGCCCTTGGGGCTCGAGCAGTACTTC. Translating it yields CASSPGPLGLEQYF.

The chain combines TRBV18 with TRBJ2-1; 10 nucleotides agree with TRBD2. Germline CDR1 is KGHSH and CDR2 is LQKENI. There are 15 residues in the CDR3. V lost 2 bases to trimming and J lost 5 bases; unmatched junction nucleotides: 3. CDR3 DNA sequence: TGTGCCAGCTCACCAACCCTAGCGGGGGACAATGAGCAGTTCTTC. Amino acids: CASSPTLAGDNEQFF.